The next 30 T cell receptor beta chains were all read from a single sample in a study of blood T cell repertoires in COVID-19. Sequencing used immunoSEQ multiplex PCR; TCRdb keeps in-frame clones, though not all of them. Of hundreds of thousands of clones in the sample, about nine tenths were seen once. Sequencing input: peripheral blood. The receptor source for this set is a woman aged 30 to 39 with active or convalescent COVID-19.

This rearrangement joins TRBV7-6 to TRBJ2-7, with TRBD2 identical over 8 bases. The CDR3 runs 14 residues. Germline lookup yields CDR1 SGHVS and CDR2 FNYEAQ. With 5 bases clipped from V and 4 bases from J, the junction kept 7 bases outside the gene matches. The CDR3 sequence: CASSRGLAVYEQYF. CDR3 sequence (DNA): TGTGCCAGCAGCAGAGGACTAGCCGTTTACGAGCAGTACTTC.

This chain joins TRBV19 and TRBJ1-5, with unresolved D. V was shortened by 9 bases and J by 0 bases, with 6 bases between the two germline ends. The CDR3 length is 12 residues. CDR1 and CDR2 from the germline V gene are LNHDA and SQIVND (reference sequence). The CDR3 DNA reads as TGTGCCAGACAGTTTAGCAATCAGCCCCAGCATTTT. Its translation: CARQFSNQPQHF. Drawing the rest from reference TRBV19 and TRBJ1-5, the complete variable domain is DGGITQSPKYLFRKEGQNVTLSCEQNLNHDAMYWYRQDPGQGLRLIYYSQIVNDFQKGDIAEGYSVSREKKESFPLTVTSAQKNPTAFYLCARQFSNQPQHFGDGTRLSIL.

The CDR3 DNA sequence: TGCGCCAGTAGTTTCGCCAGGGATACTGAAGCTTTCTTT. It translates to CASSFARDTEAFF. V usage is TRBV5-1 and J usage is TRBJ1-1; tentative D call: TRBD1 (5 bases). The V gene's germline CDR1 is SGHRS and CDR2 YFSETQ. CDR3 length: 13 residues. V was clipped by 8 bases and J by 5 bases, with 16 bases between them.

The chain has TRBV12-5 and TRBJ1-1; 7 nucleotides line up with TRBD1. The CDR3 length is 15 residues. Germline-derived CDR1 and CDR2 are LGHNT and FRNRAP. V dropped 2 bases and J dropped 9; count of bases not matched to a gene: 12. CDR3 residues: CASGLSPAGTEKAFF. The CDR3 DNA sequence: TGTGCTAGTGGTTTGTCACCAGCCGGGACAGAGAAAGCTTTCTTT. The variable domain in full, with the rest retrieved from reference TRBV12-5 and TRBJ1-1, is DARVTQTPRHKVTEMGQEVTMRCQPILGHNTVFWYRQTMMQGLELLAYFRNRAPLDDSGMPKDRFSAEMPDATLATLKIQPSEPRDSAVYFCASGLSPAGTEKAFFGQGTRLTVV.

On this clone itself: The sample has other DNA sequences that encode this CDR3 too. V and J are TRBV3-1 (or the pseudogene TRBV3-2) and TRBJ2-5; 11 positions match TRBD2. CDR1 is LGHDT, CDR2 YNNKEL, per germline (reference sequence). The V gene end was trimmed by 3 bases and the J gene end by 1 base; junction bases not matched to a gene: 4. CDR3 length: 16 amino acids. CDR3: CASSHGTSGAQETQYF. The CDR3 DNA sequence: TGTGCCAGCAGCCACGGGACTAGCGGAGCCCAAGAGACCCAGTACTTC.

On this clone: One junction end does not reproduce the germline sequence, and a read error may be involved. The CDR3 coding sequence is TGTGCCAGCAGTTTGGAAATAGCGGGAGATATGGAAGAGCAGTACTTC. Protein: CASSLEIAGDMEEQYF. V gene TRBV5-4 combines with J gene TRBJ2-7; 9 bases are shared with TRBD2. This CDR3 is 16 amino acids long. Germline V gene lookup returns CDR1 SGHNT and CDR2 YYREEE (reference sequence).

The chain is built from TRBV7-6 and TRBJ1-2; unclear D gene. V was pared by 1 base and J by 3 bases, with 6 bases between. The CDR3 has 13 residues. The V gene's germline CDR1 is SGHVS and CDR2 FNYEAQ. CDR3 sequence (DNA): TGTGCCAGCAGCTTAGGACAACACTATGGCTACACCTTC. It yields the protein CASSLGQHYGYTF.

A word on this clone: The identical CDR3 is also encoded by other nucleotide sequences in the sample. V usage is TRBV2 and J usage is TRBJ1-1, with no clear D. Deletions cut 3 bases from V and 4 bases from J, with 6 bases between. Germline V gives CDR1 SNHLY, CDR2 FYNNEI. This CDR3 comprises 12 residues. CDR3 region: CASSDRGTEAFF. Written as DNA, the CDR3 is TGTGCCAGCAGTGACCGGGGCACTGAAGCTTTCTTT.

The V gene is TRBV2, the J gene TRBJ2-7; tentative D call: TRBD1 (6 bases). V was pared by 4 bases and J by 4 bases, with 14 bases between. Germline CDR1 reads SNHLY; CDR2 reads FYNNEI. The length of the CDR3 is 14 residues. Written as DNA, the CDR3 is TGTGCCAGCAGTGTGATACAGGGAGCTTACGAGCAGTACTTC. Translating gives CASSVIQGAYEQYF.

This chain joins TRBV5-1 and TRBJ2-2; 8 bases line up with TRBD1. J was trimmed by 1 base and V by 4 bases; bases with no gene match: 6. The germline V gene has CDR1 SGHRS and CDR2 YFSETQ. The CDR3 has 16 amino acids. As DNA, the CDR3 is TGCGCCAGCAGCACACAGGGGGTAAAGAACACCGGGGAGCTGTTTTTT. This codes for CASSTQGVKNTGELFF.

The J gene is TRBJ2-7, the V gene TRBV2, with D perhaps matching TRBD1 (6 bases). The V end lost 4 bases, the J end lost 5 bases, and 15 bases lay between the germline ends. CDR3 length: 14 residues. Germline CDR1 and CDR2: SNHLY and FYNNEI. In DNA, the CDR3 is TGTGCCAGCAGTGTCTTCGGGACACAAGACGAGCAGTACTTC. This sequence encodes CASSVFGTQDEQYF.

V is TRBV3-1 (or the pseudogene TRBV3-2) and J is TRBJ2-3; 14 bases map to TRBD2. The CDR3 is 16 residues long. V shed 3 bases, J shed 4 bases, and the junction held 3 bases outside the gene matches. Germline CDR1 and CDR2: LGHDT and YNNKEL (reference sequence). In DNA form, the CDR3 reads TGTGCCAGCAGCCAGACTAGCGGGGGGGTAGCAGATACGCAGTATTTT. It codes for CASSQTSGGVADTQYF.

This chain uses TRBV5-1 with TRBJ1-5; the match to TRBD1 covers 9 bases. J gave up 10 bases and V 4 bases, and 12 bases lay outside the gene matches. The CDR3 is made up of 15 amino acids. The germline V gene encodes CDR1 SGHRS and CDR2 YFSETQ. This chain's CDR3 is CASSNDGTGQGPQHF. The CDR3 DNA follows: TGCGCCAGCAGCAACGATGGGACAGGGCAGGGACCCCAGCATTTT.

J is TRBJ1-2 and V is TRBV2, with D possibly matching TRBD1 (6 bases). V lost 7 bases, J lost 4 bases, and 19 bases lay in between. The length of the CDR3 is 15 residues. Germline V lookup: CDR1 SNHLY, CDR2 FYNNEI. The CDR3 spells CASKLGQGPLYGYTF. CDR3 bases: TGTGCCAGCAAATTGGGGCAGGGGCCTCTCTATGGCTACACCTTC. The full variable domain, rest sourced from reference TRBV2 and TRBJ1-2, is EPEVTQTPSHQVTQMGQEVILRCVPISNHLYFYWYRQILGQKVEFLVSFYNNEISEKSEIFDDQFSVERPDGSNFTLKIRSTKLEDSAMYFCASKLGQGPLYGYTFGSGTRLTVV.

V gene TRBV5-4 combines with J gene TRBJ2-2, with a possible D match to TRBD2 (6 bases). The V gene's germline CDR1 is SGHNT and CDR2 YYREEE (reference sequence). There are 17 residues in the CDR3. V was cut by 4 bases and J by 1 base, with 17 bases left in between. CDR3 nucleotides: TGTGCCAGCAGCCCAGGGCTTGGGGGGTTGAACACCGGGGAGCTGTTTTTT. Translated, it gives CASSPGLGGLNTGELFF.

This clone was counted once. The V call is TRBV18, the J call TRBJ2-7, with D possibly being TRBD1 (6 bases). This CDR3 region has 15 residues. Trimming cost V 2 bases and J 4 bases, with 15 bases left between them. The germline V gene encodes CDR1 KGHSH and CDR2 LQKENI. The chain's CDR3 is CASSPSGDTSYEQYF. As DNA, the CDR3 is TGTGCCAGCTCACCAAGTGGGGACACCTCATACGAGCAGTACTTC.

The chain is built from TRBV7-6 and TRBJ2-3; maybe TRBD2 (6 bases). V was cut by 5 bases and J by 9 bases, with 21 bases left in between. Germline V gene lookup returns CDR1 SGHVS and CDR2 FNYEAQ. CDR3 length: 15 residues. The chain's CDR3 is CASSPGGHPGDTQYF. CDR3 nucleotide sequence: TGTGCCAGCAGCCCCGGAGGTCACCCGGGGGACACGCAGTATTTT.

The rearrangement joins TRBV6-2 or TRBV6-3 to TRBJ2-7; 9 positions agree with TRBD2. CDR1 and CDR2 (germline): MNHEY, SVGEGT. The CDR3 consists of 15 residues. J lost 0 bases, V lost 3 bases, and 3 bases had no gene match. This chain's CDR3 is CASSYSGGNSYEQYF. The DNA of the CDR3 is TGTGCCAGCAGTTATAGCGGGGGAAACTCCTACGAGCAGTACTTC.

This rearrangement joins TRBV11-2 to TRBJ1-2, with D unclear. Trimming cost V 5 bases and J 8 bases, with 18 bases left between them. In germline, CDR1 is SGHAT, CDR2 FQNNGV. This CDR3 contains 14 residues. CDR3 amino acids: CASSLSPAVKGYTF. The CDR3 DNA reads TGTGCCAGCAGCCTAAGTCCGGCGGTAAAGGGCTACACCTTC.

The V call is TRBV6-5, the J call TRBJ1-5, with TRBD1 as a possible D gene (5 bases). This CDR3 has 15 residues. The germline V gene has CDR1 MNHEY and CDR2 SVGAGI. Trimming cost V 6 bases and J 0 bases, with 12 bases left between them. For the CDR3, the DNA is TGTGCCAGCAGCGGAGGGGAGATTAGCAATCAGCCCCAGCATTTT. Translating gives CASSGGEISNQPQHF.

This chain joins TRBV3-1 (or the pseudogene TRBV3-2) and TRBJ1-3; TRBD1 might be the D (5 bases). The germline V and J ends were trimmed by 2 bases and 1 base, with 9 bases remaining between them. The CDR3 sequence is 15 residues long. CDR1 is LGHDT, CDR2 YNNKEL, per germline (reference sequence). CDR3 sequence reads: CASSQRGASGNTIYF. Written as DNA, the CDR3 is TGTGCCAGCAGCCAAAGGGGCGCTTCTGGAAACACCATATATTTT.

This clone is a singleton in its sample. The CDR3 DNA reads TGTGCCAGCAGCTTAGCGGCGGTCGGGGAGACCCAGTACTTC. This codes for CASSLAAVGETQYF. V usage is TRBV7-8 and J usage is TRBJ2-5; D remains ambiguous. V dropped 0 bases and J dropped 5 bases, with 10 bases sitting between them. Germline lookup yields CDR1 SGHVS and CDR2 FQNEAQ. The CDR3 consists of 14 residues.

V gene TRBV3-1 (or the pseudogene TRBV3-2) combines with J gene TRBJ1-4; the match to TRBD1 covers 8 bases. Germline V gene lookup returns CDR1 LGHDT and CDR2 YNNKEL (reference sequence). The CDR3 is made up of 14 amino acids. J lost 7 bases, V lost 3 bases, and 4 bases had no gene match. As DNA, the CDR3 is TGTGCCAGCAGCCAGGACAGGGATGGTGAAAAACTGTTTTTT. Translation: CASSQDRDGEKLFF.

The V gene is TRBV5-5, the J gene TRBJ1-5; D is perhaps TRBD1 (5 bases). CDR1 and CDR2 (germline): SGHKS, YYEKEE (reference sequence). Trimming took 1 base from V and 5 from J, leaving 13 bases between them. There are 15 residues in the CDR3. CDR3 nucleotides: TGTGCCAGCAGCTTGAGGGAGGGACGGGATCAGCCCCAGCATTTT. Amino acid sequence: CASSLREGRDQPQHF.

This clone appeared a single time. The V call is TRBV27, the J call TRBJ1-1; maybe TRBD1 (5 bases). CDR3 length: 14 residues. The germline V gene has CDR1 MNHEY and CDR2 SMNVEV (reference sequence). V dropped 8 bases and J dropped 4 bases, with 17 bases sitting between them. CDR3 loop: CASGQGVLVTEAFF. CDR3 coding DNA: TGTGCCAGCGGGCAAGGGGTTTTAGTCACTGAAGCTTTCTTT.

In nucleotides, the CDR3 is TGTGCCAGCAGCTTAGGGGCAGACTCTGGAAACACCATATATTTT. It codes for CASSLGADSGNTIYF. The chain employs TRBV5-6 and TRBJ1-3, with D maybe TRBD1 (5 bases). Germline CDR1 SGHDT, CDR2 YYEEEE. The CDR3 is 15 amino acids. The germline V and J ends were trimmed by 2 bases and 0 bases, with 9 bases remaining between them.

The chain combines TRBV4-1 with TRBJ2-1; weak D call: TRBD2 (6 bases). Germline CDR1 and CDR2: MGHRA and YSYEKL. The CDR3 is 14 amino acids. With 1 base removed from V and 12 bases from J, the gap between germline ends came to 16 bases. Here the CDR3 reads CASSQGLPAGRQFF. The DNA of the CDR3 is TGCGCCAGCAGCCAAGGTTTGCCCGCGGGGAGGCAGTTCTTC.

The chain employs TRBV5-1 and TRBJ2-2, with D possibly TRBD1 on 5 matching bases. Germline CDR1 reads SGHRS; CDR2 reads YFSETQ. The length of the CDR3 is 17 residues. The V and J ends lost 0 bases and 4 bases respectively, with 16 bases between them. CDR3 nucleotide sequence: TGCGCCAGCAGCTTGGCCGGGCAGGGTTCCCTCACCGGGGAGCTGTTTTTT. Its translation: CASSLAGQGSLTGELFF. The complete variable domain, with remaining parts taken from reference TRBV5-1 and TRBJ2-2, reads KAGVTQTPRYLIKTRGQQVTLSCSPISGHRSVSWYQQTPGQGLQFLFEYFSETQRNKGNFPGRFSGRQFSNSRSEMNVSTLELGDSALYLCASSLAGQGSLTGELFFGEGSRLTVL.

This clone was detected once. This chain connects TRBV5-1 to TRBJ1-1, with 9 bases fitting TRBD1. CDR3 length equals 15 residues. Germline V gene data show CDR1 as SGHRS and CDR2 as YFSETQ. The J segment lost 1 base and the V segment lost 4 bases, leaving 5 bases of the junction unmatched. The CDR3 DNA reads as TGCGCCAGCAGCGGACAGGGGAATGCGAACACTGAAGCTTTCTTT. It is translated as CASSGQGNANTEAFF. Full variable domain (outside the CDR3, taken from reference TRBV5-1 and TRBJ1-1): KAGVTQTPRYLIKTRGQQVTLSCSPISGHRSVSWYQQTPGQGLQFLFEYFSETQRNKGNFPGRFSGRQFSNSRSEMNVSTLELGDSALYLCASSGQGNANTEAFFGQGTRLTVV.

The rearrangement links TRBV7-9 to TRBJ1-6; tentative D call: TRBD1 (5 bases). Trimming stripped 3 bases from V and 5 bases from J, with 11 bases between. CDR1 and CDR2 from the germline V gene are SEHNR and FQNEAQ (reference sequence). The CDR3 spans 15 residues. Here the CDR3 reads CASSFKRGDNSPLHF. In nucleotides, the CDR3 is TGTGCCAGCAGCTTTAAACGGGGGGATAATTCACCCCTCCACTTT.